A single sample gave rise to the 23 T cell receptor beta chains below, sequenced in a study of cytotoxic CD8 clonotypes in ibrutinib-treated CLL (dated by TCRdb to the early 2020s). The library was produced with the immunoSEQ multiplex PCR assay. This immuneACCESS table, as held by TCRdb, lists in-frame sequences with V and J called but not all clones. Of the missing ones, under half trace to an unresolved V gene in checked studies; the others have no known cause. The sample data list over 95,000 clones, and 50% to 65% of these were observed just once. The ten biggest clones cover 30% to 45% of the sample. The time point label corresponds to: roughly 2 years on ibrutinib. Sequences were derived from PBMCs, sampled after 24 months of ibrutinib treatment. These receptors were taken from a human donor with chronic lymphocytic leukemia.

V is TRBV7-2 and J is TRBJ2-2; D is ambiguous. The CDR3 is made up of 12 amino acids. V dropped 1 base and J dropped 8 bases, with 5 bases sitting between them. Germline lookup yields CDR1 SGHTA and CDR2 FQGNSA. Written as DNA, the CDR3 is TGTGCCAGCAGCTTAGTAGGGGGGGAGCTGTTTTTT. Translation: CASSLVGGELFF.

The chain recombines TRBV30 with TRBJ2-7; D not certain. The CDR3 loop spans 11 amino acids. Between the trimmed V and J ends, which lost 2 bases and 7 bases, there was a span of 9 bases. Germline assignment: CDR1 GTSNPN and CDR2 SVGIG (reference sequence). CDR3 coding DNA: TGTGCCTGGAGTCTTAGACGTGAGCAGTACTTC. Residues: CAWSLRREQYF.

The chain combines TRBV18 with TRBJ1-2, with TRBD1 matching 11 bases. J gave up 8 bases and V 6 bases, and 14 bases lay outside the gene matches. The CDR3 runs to 16 residues. Germline assignment: CDR1 KGHSH and CDR2 LQKENI. CDR3 bases: TGTGCCAGCTCCCCAACCGGACAGGGGGCCTCAGGAGGCTACACCTTC. This gives the protein CASSPTGQGASGGYTF.

The chain's CDR3 is CASSPRALSYEQYF. The DNA of the CDR3 is TGTGCCAGCTCACCAAGGGCACTCTCCTACGAGCAGTACTTC. The chain links TRBV18 to TRBJ2-7; D ambiguous. Germline-derived CDR1 and CDR2 are KGHSH and LQKENI. Trimming took off 2 bases at V and 0 bases at J, with 8 bases between the two ends. The CDR3 has 14 amino acids.

This clone has a single count. The V call is TRBV14, the J call TRBJ1-6; 8 bases agree with TRBD1. V lost 0 bases and J lost 9; bases outside the gene matches: 7. The germline V gene encodes CDR1 SGHDN and CDR2 FVKESK. The CDR3 loop spans 16 amino acids. DNA for the CDR3: TGTGCCAGCAGCCAAGATCAGGCAGGGGGCCGTTCACCCCTCCACTTT. It specifies CASSQDQAGGRSPLHF.

Note on this clone: One end of the junction is discordant with germline, which a read error may explain. The chain employs TRBV7-7 and TRBJ2-5; no reliable D call. The CDR3 length is 14 residues. Germline V CDR1 and CDR2: SSHAT, FNYEAQ (reference sequence). Written as DNA, the CDR3 is TGTGCTAGCAGCTTAGGGCAGGCCCAAGAGACCCAGTACTTC. It codes for CASSLGQAQETQYF.

This rearrangement joins TRBV18 to TRBJ1-1, with 7 positions matching TRBD1. Germline V CDR1 and CDR2: KGHSH, LQKENI. Trimming took 6 bases from V and 6 from J; bases not matched to a gene: 10. The CDR3 sequence is 14 residues long. In nucleotides, the CDR3 is TGTGCCAGCTCCCGACAGGGCACAGAGGCTGAAGCTTTCTTT. It encodes CASSRQGTEAEAFF.

The chain combines TRBV7-2 with TRBJ2-3; 8 nucleotides match TRBD2. The V and J ends lost 5 bases and 4 bases, in that order; junction bases with no gene match: 11. Germline values: CDR1 SGHTA, CDR2 FQGNSA. The CDR3 spans 16 residues. CDR3 nucleotide sequence: TGTGCCAGCAGCCCCTCTACGGGGGGGTGGGCAGATACGCAGTATTTT. Its protein product is CASSPSTGGWADTQYF.

The chain couples TRBV7-2 to TRBJ2-7, with TRBD2 matching 15 bases. V lost 4 bases, J lost 6 bases, and 1 base stayed unmatched. The germline gives CDR1 SGHTA, CDR2 FQGNSA. The CDR3 has 14 residues. The CDR3 nucleotides are TGTGCCAGCAGCTCGGGACTAGCGGGGGGCGAGCAGTACTTC. This encodes CASSSGLAGGEQYF.

The J gene is TRBJ2-3, the V gene TRBV7-8; TRBD2 might be the D (6 bases). V was clipped by 5 bases and J by 0 bases, with 15 bases between them. There are 16 residues in the CDR3. Germline lookup yields CDR1 SGHVS and CDR2 FQNEAQ. In DNA, the CDR3 is TGTGCCAGCAGCGCGTCCGTAGCGGACAGCACAGATACGCAGTATTTT. Amino acids: CASSASVADSTDTQYF.

This clone was observed a handful of times. The gene calls are TRBV7-3 and TRBJ2-5, with D perhaps matching TRBD1 (5 bases). V lost 2 bases to trimming and J lost 7 bases, with 14 bases between them. The CDR3 covers 14 residues. Germline V gene data show CDR1 as SGHTA and CDR2 as FQGTGA. The chain's CDR3 is CASSLLPREGTQYF. DNA of the CDR3: TGTGCCAGCAGCTTATTACCCAGGGAAGGGACCCAGTACTTC.

The V and J genes are TRBV13 and TRBJ1-5; possible D gene TRBD1, 5 bases. Looked up from germline, CDR1 is PRHDT and CDR2 is FYEKMQ (reference sequence). The CDR3 length is 14 residues. V lost 1 base to trimming and J lost 5 bases, with 9 bases between them. CDR3 protein: CASSLERGHQPQHF. The CDR3 DNA follows: TGTGCCAGCAGCTTAGAAAGGGGTCATCAGCCCCAGCATTTT.

This chain uses TRBV29-1 with TRBJ2-1; 10 bases are a match to TRBD1. This CDR3 has 13 residues. Germline V CDR1 and CDR2: SQVTM, ANQGSEA. Trimming cost V 6 bases and J 6 bases; bases outside gene matches: 5. The CDR3 spells CSVPGQGTNEQFF. DNA of the CDR3: TGCAGCGTCCCGGGACAGGGGACCAATGAGCAGTTCTTC.

The V gene is TRBV7-2, the J gene TRBJ2-3; TRBD2 matches 8 bases. V was clipped by 7 bases and J by 4 bases; unmatched bases: 10. Germline V gives CDR1 SGHTA, CDR2 FQGNSA. The CDR3 spans 15 residues. CDR3 in DNA: TGTGCCAGCACCCCTCGGGGGGGCGGGGCAGATACGCAGTATTTT. It yields the protein CASTPRGGGADTQYF.

The CDR3 coding sequence is TGTGCCAGCAGTCAGGACTCGGGGCAGCCCCAGCATTTT. Translating it yields CASSQDSGQPQHF. The chain couples TRBV2 to TRBJ1-5; unclear D gene. The CDR3 consists of 13 residues. Germline lookup yields CDR1 SNHLY and CDR2 FYNNEI. V lost 5 bases to trimming and J lost 7 bases, with 12 bases between them.

This clone has just a few counts. The CDR3 DNA follows: TGCGCCAGCAGCTCCCAGGGCAAGAACACTGAAGCTTTCTTT. Translated: CASSSQGKNTEAFF. This sequence joins TRBV5-1 and TRBJ1-1, with D perhaps TRBD1 (5 bases). CDR1 is SGHRS, CDR2 YFSETQ, per germline. Trimming left V 3 bases short and J 1 base short, with 10 bases between. CDR3 length: 14 amino acids.

CDR3 DNA: TGTGCCATCAGGCGACCAGAACCAAACACTGAAGCTTTCTTT. Residues: CAIRRPEPNTEAFF. The chain uses TRBV10-3 and TRBJ1-1; D is uncertain. Germline CDR1 ENHRY, CDR2 SYGVKD. Between the trimmed V and J ends, which lost 6 bases and 2 bases, there was a span of 13 bases. The CDR3 extends over 14 amino acids.

The V and J genes are TRBV11-2 and TRBJ1-3; a weak D match, TRBD1 (5 bases). The germline V and J ends were trimmed by 5 bases and 0 bases, with 8 bases remaining between them. This CDR3 is built from 14 residues. Germline lookup yields CDR1 SGHAT and CDR2 FQNNGV. The CDR3 bases are TGTGCCAGCAGCCCGACAGTCTCTGGAAACACCATATATTTT. As protein: CASSPTVSGNTIYF.

V usage is TRBV9 and J usage is TRBJ2-3; D uncertain. Germline values: CDR1 SGDLS, CDR2 YYNGEE. The CDR3 length is 14 residues. The V end was cut by 2 bases, the J end by 0 bases, with 7 bases between. In DNA form, the CDR3 reads TGTGCCAGCAGCGTGGGGTGGAGCACAGATACGCAGTATTTT. It yields the protein CASSVGWSTDTQYF.

This clone was found once. The chain links TRBV7-2 to TRBJ2-5; the match to TRBD2 covers 12 bases. Germline CDR1 and CDR2: SGHTA and FQGNSA. This CDR3 spans 15 amino acids. Germline trimming cut 7 bases from V and 5 bases from J; bases unmatched to any gene: 8. CDR3 nucleotide sequence: TGTGCCAGCACCACGGGACTAGCGGGTGGGGAGACCCAGTACTTC. Translated: CASTTGLAGGETQYF.

The chain joins TRBV6-1 to TRBJ2-3, with 8 positions matching TRBD1. Losses at the gene ends were 5 bases for V and 6 bases for J; bases not matched to a gene: 10. Looked up from germline, CDR1 is MNHNS and CDR2 is SASEGT. CDR3 length equals 15 residues. CDR3 nucleotide sequence: TGTGCCAGCAGTATTACAGGGGGGCCTACGGATACGCAGTATTTT. This encodes CASSITGGPTDTQYF.

This clone was seen more than once but under ten times. The chain links TRBV7-2 to TRBJ2-1; no clear D. The CDR3 runs to 12 residues. Germline V gene lookup returns CDR1 SGHTA and CDR2 FQGNSA. The germline V and J ends were trimmed by 3 bases and 8 bases, with 8 bases remaining between them. The CDR3 region is CASSLTVYEQFF. The CDR3 DNA reads as TGTGCCAGCAGCTTGACGGTATATGAGCAGTTCTTC.

The chain links TRBV4-1 to TRBJ2-7, with 9 bases lining up with TRBD1. The V segment lost 3 bases and the J segment 3 bases; nucleotides outside the gene matches: 6. The CDR3 runs to 15 residues. Germline lookup yields CDR1 MGHRA and CDR2 YSYEKL. The CDR3 loop is CASSQRGQGIYEQYF. DNA of the CDR3: TGCGCCAGCAGCCAGAGGGGACAGGGAATCTACGAGCAGTACTTC.